This T cell receptor beta chain was recovered during a study of OX40 agonist ivuxolimab in advanced cancers. Study summary: Across the patients, intravenous ivuxolimab was delivered every 2 weeks at 0.01 to 10 mg/kg. Whole-study findings and limits: Expanded clones belonging to CD8+ T cells outnumbered, on average, those of CD4+.

The trim removed 5 bases at V and 3 bases at J, leaving 5 bases unmatched. The CDR3 is made up of 14 amino acids. Per the germline V gene, CDR1 is SGHRS and CDR2 is YFSETQ. TCRdb's table, derived via immunoSEQ multiplex PCR, lists solely in-frame clones and lacks some. The profile shows 75,000 to 90,000 clones, approximately 85% of them singletons. A note on this clone: Its antigen is not known.

The origin of this receptor is an adult with an advanced solid tumor such as melanoma, head and neck, liver or kidney cancer. The specimen was CD4+ or CD8+ T cells sorted from blood, collected in a trial of the OX40 agonist ivuxolimab. The chain has TRBV5-1 and TRBJ2-5; 9 nucleotides agree with TRBD1. The CDR3 protein is CASSRQGEEETQYF. Written as DNA, the CDR3 is TGCGCCAGCAGTAGACAGGGGGAAGAAGAGACCCAGTACTTC.